This paragraph covers one T cell receptor beta chain sequence. The CDR3 runs to 14 residues. From germline, CDR1 is SGHNT and CDR2 YENEEA. Trimming pared 5 bases from V and 1 base from J, leaving 11 bases between. Data came from immunoSEQ multiplex PCR; TCRdb stores just in-frame clones and leaves some out. The top ten hold roughly 0.25% of the sample, which has about 81,000 clones, under 95% seen once. This sample stems from a study of technical replicates of blood from four donors. The sequenced sample was T cells isolated from PBMCs. The TCR was taken from a human donor in good health. This chain joins TRBV11-3 and TRBJ1-1; maybe TRBD1 (6 bases). DNA for the CDR3: TGTGCCAGCAGCCACGACAGGACGAACACTGAAGCTTTCTTT. This gives the protein CASSHDRTNTEAFF.